This passage covers 25 T cell receptor beta chains from one sample sequenced in a study of spatial heterogeneity in lung cancer. TCRdb reprocessed the 5' RACE reads via MiXCR and lists one record per CDR3 protein. Here the sample spans approximately 40,000 distinct CDR3 sequences, 4% to 6% being singletons. Regarding time point: sample taken at primary tumor resection. Without sorting, whole RNA was sequenced from tumor, nontumor lung or frozen PBMC. This specimen was PBMCs, taken at surgery. These receptor sequences come from a female donor with early-stage non-small cell lung cancer.

The genes are TRBV28 and TRBJ2-1, with TRBD2 matching over 11 bases. V shed 4 bases and J 0 bases; nucleotides not matched to a gene: 11. Germline CDR1 is MDHEN and CDR2 is SYDVKM. The CDR3 has 19 amino acids. DNA of the CDR3: TGTGCCAGCAGTTCGCCGGGACTAGCGGCTCAGAGCTCCTACAATGAGCAGTTCTTC. Protein product: CASSSPGLAAQSSYNEQFF.

This clonotype was picked up a small number of times. J is TRBJ1-4 and V is TRBV12-2; the table assigns TRBD1, which was not confirmed against the DNA. TRBV12-2 is reported as a pseudogene. The CDR3 runs 16 residues. CDR3 sequence (DNA): TGTGCAAGTCGCTTAGCGAAGGGGGATCATAATGAAAAACTGTTTTTT. This gives the protein CASRLAKGDHNEKLFF.

Only a few counts were recorded for this clonotype. The chain uses TRBV10-1 and TRBJ2-1; 8 positions match TRBD2. The germline V gene has CDR1 WNHNN and CDR2 SYGVQD (reference sequence). This CDR3 spans 15 amino acids. J was trimmed by 6 bases and V by 4 bases; bases with no gene match: 8. DNA of the CDR3: TGCGCCAGCAGTGTTTTCGGGGGGGGAATCAATGAGCAGTTCTTC. Translation: CASSVFGGGINEQFF.

This clonotype was found a few times. The gene calls are TRBV6-6 and TRBJ1-2; 8 nucleotides align to TRBD1. CDR1 and CDR2 (germline): MNHNY, SVGAGI (reference sequence). The length of the CDR3 is 13 residues. Trimming cost V 6 bases and J 4 bases; bases outside gene matches: 4. The CDR3 is CASSRGRPYGYTF. As DNA, the CDR3 is TGTGCCAGCAGCAGGGGGCGCCCCTATGGCTACACCTTC.

The DNA for the CDR3 is TGTGCCAGCAGCTTGCAGGGGACAGGGGGCGAGGAGACCCAGTACTTC. Protein product: CASSLQGTGGEETQYF. This chain uses TRBV7-3 with TRBJ2-5, with TRBD1 matching 12 bases. The CDR3 is 16 residues long. V lost 3 bases and J lost 5; bases outside the gene matches: 7. Per germline, CDR1 SGHTA and CDR2 FQGTGA.

By share, this clonotype ranks as medium-sized. In DNA, the CDR3 is TGTGCCAGCAGGCCGGGACTAGCTCGCTATGAGCAGTTCTTC. Residues: CASRPGLARYEQFF. The chain links TRBV6-2 or TRBV6-3 to TRBJ2-1; 9 bases agree with TRBD2. Trimming took 6 bases from V and 8 from J; bases not matched to a gene: 8. The CDR3 length is 14 residues. Germline V gene data show CDR1 as MNHEY and CDR2 as SVGEGT.

This sequence joins TRBV5-4 and TRBJ2-7; D remains unclear. The germline V gene has CDR1 SGHNT and CDR2 YYREEE (reference sequence). V dropped 4 bases and J dropped 4 bases, with 6 bases sitting between them. The CDR3 length is 11 residues. The CDR3 coding sequence is TGTGCCAGCAGCGGGGATTACGAGCAGTACTTC. This codes for CASSGDYEQYF.

The chain combines TRBV18 with TRBJ2-2, with 10 bases aligning to TRBD2. V was pared by 2 bases and J by 4 bases, with 7 bases of the junction left unmatched. The germline V gene has CDR1 KGHSH and CDR2 LQKENI. The CDR3 has 17 residues. The CDR3 here is CASSPETSGAPTGELFF. The CDR3, as DNA: TGTGCCAGCTCACCAGAAACTAGCGGGGCCCCCACCGGGGAGCTGTTTTTT.

This clonotype appeared many times. The rearrangement links TRBV10-3 to TRBJ2-7; 9 bases match TRBD1. The CDR3 consists of 14 residues. Germline CDR1 is ENHRY and CDR2 is SYGVKD. Trimming at V came to 5 bases and at J to 5 bases, leaving 7 bases not matched to a gene. The CDR3 spells CAISLRQGVHEQYF. DNA of the CDR3: TGTGCCATCAGTCTCCGACAGGGGGTCCACGAGCAGTACTTC.

This clonotype turned up a few times. This chain uses TRBV10-2 with TRBJ1-1; D possibly corresponds to TRBD1 (6 bases). The CDR3 covers 19 residues. V shed 0 bases and J shed 0 bases, with 20 bases lying between them. Germline lookup yields CDR1 WSHSY and CDR2 SAAADI. The CDR3 sequence is CASSESNLLGGSLNTEAFF. In nucleotides, the CDR3 is TGCGCCAGCAGTGAGTCGAATTTACTTGGGGGCAGCCTGAACACTGAAGCTTTCTTT.

This clonotype was seen ten or more times. The rearrangement joins TRBV4-1 to TRBJ1-5, with D unresolved. Germline V gene lookup returns CDR1 MGHRA and CDR2 YSYEKL. CDR3 length equals 14 residues. Trimming pared 0 bases from V and 6 bases from J, leaving 9 bases between. CDR3 loop: CASSQDEGSQPQHF. The CDR3 DNA follows: TGCGCCAGCAGCCAAGATGAAGGGTCTCAGCCCCAGCATTTT.

This clonotype was seen a single time. The V gene is TRBV6-2 or TRBV6-3, the J gene TRBJ1-6, with D perhaps TRBD1 (6 bases). The V end lost 6 bases, the J end lost 8 bases, and 20 bases lay between the germline ends. From germline, CDR1 is MNHEY and CDR2 SVGEGT. The CDR3 loop spans 16 amino acids. CDR3 nucleotides: TGTGCCAGCAGCTCCCGGACAGTAGCTAATTATTCACCCCTCCACTTT. Amino acid sequence: CASSSRTVANYSPLHF.

The sample holds many counts of this clonotype. The chain couples TRBV12-5 to TRBJ1-2; D not certain. In germline, CDR1 is LGHNT, CDR2 FRNRAP. The CDR3 covers 12 residues. V was clipped by 2 bases and J by 0 bases, with 1 base between them. The CDR3 DNA sequence: TGTGCTAGTGGTTTGTCTAACTATGGCTACACCTTC. As protein: CASGLSNYGYTF.

The genes are TRBV6-5 and TRBJ1-6, with unresolved D. V dropped 6 bases and J dropped 13 bases, with 13 bases sitting between them. The CDR3 has 12 residues. Germline values: CDR1 MNHEY, CDR2 SVGAGI. The DNA for the CDR3 is TGTGCCAGCAGCTCATCCCTGGGGCCCCTCCACTTT. It specifies CASSSSLGPLHF.

This clonotype has a count of ten or more. The V and J genes are TRBV5-1 and TRBJ2-1; 7 bases fit TRBD2. The V segment lost 0 bases and the J segment 8 bases; nucleotides outside the gene matches: 14. Germline-derived CDR1 and CDR2 are SGHRS and YFSETQ. This CDR3 contains 17 residues. The CDR3 DNA is TGCGCCAGCAGCTTGGTCCCAGTCTCAGCGGGGCGGTATGAGCAGTTCTTC. This encodes CASSLVPVSAGRYEQFF.

This clonotype was seen ten or more times. The chain links TRBV27 to TRBJ1-2, with D perhaps matching TRBD1 (6 bases). Germline CDR1 and CDR2: MNHEY and SMNVEV (reference sequence). The CDR3 is 14 residues long. The V end was cut by 8 bases, the J end by 4 bases, with 17 bases between. In DNA form, the CDR3 reads TGTGCCAGCTCATACGGGGGCCAGCCCTATGGCTACACCTTC. Translating it yields CASSYGGQPYGYTF.

This clonotype was detected only a few times. The rearrangement uses TRBV7-2 and TRBJ2-3; 7 nucleotides align to TRBD2. This CDR3 is built from 15 residues. Germline V gene data show CDR1 as SGHTA and CDR2 as FQGNSA. The ends lost 5 bases at V and 6 bases at J; junction bases unmatched: 11. CDR3 sequence reads: CASSSGALQRDTQYF. The CDR3 DNA is TGTGCCAGCAGCAGCGGGGCCCTCCAGAGGGATACGCAGTATTTT.

This clonotype was found many times. The chain carries TRBV20-1 and TRBJ2-1, with 11 bases aligning to TRBD2. CDR3 length: 16 amino acids. Germline V gene sequence: CDR1 DFQATT, CDR2 SNEGSKA (reference sequence). Germline trimming cut 0 bases from V and 8 bases from J; bases unmatched to any gene: 9. CDR3 sequence: CSARDLASGGFDEQFF. The CDR3, as DNA: TGCAGTGCTAGAGATTTGGCTAGCGGGGGGTTCGATGAGCAGTTCTTC.

This clonotype came up a few times. The genes are TRBV3-1 and TRBJ1-5; D ambiguous. V was pared by 3 bases and J by 10 bases, with 19 bases between. Germline CDR1 and CDR2: LGHDT and YNNKEL (reference sequence). The CDR3 totals 15 residues. The CDR3 protein is CASSHSRTGWDPQHF. CDR3 nucleotide sequence: TGTGCCAGCAGCCATTCTCGGACCGGCTGGGATCCCCAGCATTTT.

This clonotype was detected many times. This chain joins TRBV6-5 and TRBJ2-1; a weak D match, TRBD2 (7 bases). The V gene's germline CDR1 is MNHEY and CDR2 SVGAGI. The CDR3 is made up of 13 amino acids. V dropped 6 bases and J dropped 6 bases, with 12 bases sitting between them. The CDR3 bases are TGTGCCAGCAGGAGGGGGGGCGGCAATGAGCAGTTCTTC. This translates into CASRRGGGNEQFF.

This clonotype turned up a few times. J is TRBJ2-1 and V is TRBV7-2; possibly TRBD1 or TRBD2 for D (7 bases each). CDR3 length equals 15 residues. Germline assignment: CDR1 SGHTA and CDR2 FQGNSA. Between the trimmed V and J ends, which lost 1 base and 7 bases, there was a span of 14 bases. The CDR3 reads CASSLEDREGNEQFF. The CDR3 nucleotides read TGTGCCAGCAGCTTAGAAGACAGGGAGGGGAATGAGCAGTTCTTC.

This clonotype appeared many times. The V gene is TRBV27, the J gene TRBJ2-7, with 8 bases fitting TRBD1. The length of the CDR3 is 15 residues. From germline, CDR1 is MNHEY and CDR2 SMNVEV (reference sequence). V dropped 2 bases and J dropped 3; count of bases not matched to a gene: 6. CDR3 in amino acids: CASSLKGQGNYEQYF. CDR3 in DNA: TGTGCCAGCAGTTTAAAAGGACAGGGAAACTACGAGCAGTACTTC.

This clonotype was observed many times. J is TRBJ2-1 and V is TRBV7-9; maybe TRBD2 (5 bases). Germline loops: CDR1 SEHNR, CDR2 FQNEAQ (reference sequence). The CDR3 totals 13 residues. V was trimmed by 5 bases and J by 8 bases, leaving 13 bases between them. The CDR3 loop is CASSPEEAYEQFF. The CDR3 DNA sequence: TGTGCCAGCAGCCCCGAGGAGGCCTATGAGCAGTTCTTC.

This clonotype was found many times. The rearrangement links TRBV6-6 to TRBJ2-5, with D possibly called TRBD1 or TRBD2 (5 bases each). V was trimmed by 0 bases and J by 2 bases, leaving 13 bases between them. CDR3 size: 16 residues. The germline gives CDR1 MNHNY, CDR2 SVGAGI (reference sequence). The CDR3 loop is CASSYSRAGPQETQYF. DNA for the CDR3: TGTGCCAGCAGTTACTCGAGGGCAGGGCCGCAAGAGACCCAGTACTTC.

This clonotype was seen many times. The chain carries TRBV4-2 and TRBJ2-3; no clear D gene. The CDR3 length is 15 residues. Germline CDR1 and CDR2: LGHNA and YNFKEQ. Trimming took off 1 base at V and 2 bases at J, with 10 bases between the two ends. DNA for the CDR3: TGTGCCAGCAGCCAAGGTGTGCGGTCCACAGATACGCAGTATTTT. Translated, it gives CASSQGVRSTDTQYF.